Included here is one T cell receptor beta chain sequence, with context. What it binds is not known. The CDR3 has 16 amino acids. In germline, CDR1 is SEHNR, CDR2 FQNEAQ (reference sequence). V lost 6 bases and J lost 1; bases outside the gene matches: 10. Specified time point: patch test 1, 2 weeks after DPC sensitization. Indicated treatment: therapeutic diphenylcyclopropenone sensitization with weekly scalp DPC. The study drew its donors from alopecia patients who were 18 to 70 years old and suitable for DPC. It was from unfractionated whole blood that total RNA was extracted. From the RACE reads, TCRdb called clonotypes with MiXCR, one entry per CDR3 protein. The repertoire holds roughly 180,000 distinct CDR3 sequences, with approximately 20% as singletons. These data originate in a study of human T cells and chemical hapten exposure. Study-level information: Patients having alopecia areata, totalis or universalis were mostly female. General study findings and limits: Expanded TCRs clustered into significantly more large CDR3 similarity groups than controls, the analysis revealed.

The receptor was derived from a woman aged 45 to 65 with alopecia areata. Some clones in this sample may be carry-over from other donors' samples. The sample in question was whole blood, obtained in connection with sensitization to the hapten diphenylcyclopropenone (DPC). V usage is TRBV7-9 and J usage is TRBJ1-1; TRBD1 matches 8 bases. CDR3 protein: CASSYTRTGRNTEAFF. The CDR3 DNA reads TGTGCCAGCAGTTATACACGGACAGGGAGGAACACTGAAGCTTTCTTT.